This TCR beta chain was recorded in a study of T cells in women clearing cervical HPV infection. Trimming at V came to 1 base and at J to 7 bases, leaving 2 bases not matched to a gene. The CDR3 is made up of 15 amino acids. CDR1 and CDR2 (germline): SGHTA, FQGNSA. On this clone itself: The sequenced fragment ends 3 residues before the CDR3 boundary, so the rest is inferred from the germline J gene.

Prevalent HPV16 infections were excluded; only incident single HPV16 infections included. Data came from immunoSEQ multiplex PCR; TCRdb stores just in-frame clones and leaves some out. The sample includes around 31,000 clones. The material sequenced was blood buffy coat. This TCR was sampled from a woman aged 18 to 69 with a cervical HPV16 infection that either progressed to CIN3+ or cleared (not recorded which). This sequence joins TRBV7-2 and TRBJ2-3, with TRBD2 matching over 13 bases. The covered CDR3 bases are TGTGCCAGCAGCTTAGGGACTAGCGGGGGAAATACG. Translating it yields CASSLGTSGGNT. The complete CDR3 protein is CASSLGTSGGNTQYF.